The clone carrying this T cell receptor (beta chain) occurred once. Its target is unknown. Sequencing was performed with immunoSEQ multiplex PCR; in TCRdb, only in-frame clones are kept and a portion is missing. Of about 1 million clones in the sample, under 80% were seen once. The data were taken from a study of shared clonotypes between healthy human individuals. About the study: The study drew on a couple of women and three men aged 18 to 49 as donors. CD4 naive and memory got three plates each, CD8 naive two, CD8 memory one.

Study results and limitations: Relative to clonotypes present in all four donors, those not shared had lower generation probabilities.

Germline lookup yields CDR1 MNHEY and CDR2 SMNVEV (reference sequence). Trimming took 2 bases from V and 2 from J, leaving 12 bases between them. The CDR3 runs to 16 residues. This clonotype originated in a young man in good health. Input material: memory CD4+ T cells sorted from blood. Regarding subset: CD45RA-negative fraction. The chain couples TRBV27 to TRBJ2-2; possible D gene TRBD1, 5 bases. The chain's CDR3 is CASSLRTGFNTGELFF. CDR3 sequence (DNA): TGTGCCAGCAGTTTAAGAACAGGCTTCAACACCGGGGAGCTGTTTTTT.